The source of this TCR beta chain is a study of T cells after yellow fever vaccination. This clonotype was counted between two and nine times. TCRdb analysed the 5' RACE reads with MiXCR anew, one entry per CDR3 protein. The sample includes about 85,000 distinct CDR3 sequences, roughly 13% of them seen just once. Germline V gives CDR1 SGHAT, CDR2 FQNNGV. V lost 0 bases to trimming and J lost 9 bases; unmatched junction nucleotides: 8. This CDR3 is built from 15 residues. The chain employs TRBV11-2 and TRBJ2-1, with 7 bases that match TRBD2. The source of this sequence is a man between 18 and 29 years old who received the YFV17D yellow fever vaccine. Sequenced here: CD8+ T cells not binding an NS4B(214-222) dextramer, sorted from PBMCs, sampled roughly 20 days after the first yellow fever vaccination. CDR3 coding DNA: TGTGCCAGCAGCTTAGAGCGGGGGACGGGGACTGAGCAGTTCTTC. Translated, it gives CASSLERGTGTEQFF.